This T cell receptor beta chain appears in the sequencing data of a study of blood T cells in healthy people across ages. Points on this clonotype: Its antigen is unknown.

A sample-barcoded 5' primer and a J-beta primer mix were used in a second PCR of roughly 7 to 12 cycles. There were at least 3 million CDR3-containing paired-end reads obtained from each sample. MiXCR was run by TCRdb on the 5' RACE reads, yielding one entry per CDR3 protein. The data show roughly 800,000 distinct CDR3 sequences, approximately 25% seen once. Findings and limits, study-wide: Unsorted PBMCs blocked a conclusive comparison of naive and antigen-experienced cells.

The CDR3 loop spans 13 amino acids. Per the germline V gene, CDR1 is SNHLY and CDR2 is FYNNEI. The V end lost 4 bases, the J end lost 4 bases, and 10 bases lay between the germline ends. These sequences were also reported in another study, on T cells of mothers and their children. That paper states: It was related mother-child pairs that showed slightly higher overlap than unrelated pairs, without reaching significance. Persistent microchimeric T cell clones were not found at ~100 per million sensitivity.

Sequencing was carried out using blood. This TCR was recovered from a boy between 10 and 17 years old in good health. The chain uses TRBV2 and TRBJ2-5; D might be TRBD2 (5 bases). CDR3 sequence reads: CASSAAGGETQYF. The CDR3 nucleotides read TGTGCCAGCAGTGCTGCAGGAGGAGAGACCCAGTACTTC.